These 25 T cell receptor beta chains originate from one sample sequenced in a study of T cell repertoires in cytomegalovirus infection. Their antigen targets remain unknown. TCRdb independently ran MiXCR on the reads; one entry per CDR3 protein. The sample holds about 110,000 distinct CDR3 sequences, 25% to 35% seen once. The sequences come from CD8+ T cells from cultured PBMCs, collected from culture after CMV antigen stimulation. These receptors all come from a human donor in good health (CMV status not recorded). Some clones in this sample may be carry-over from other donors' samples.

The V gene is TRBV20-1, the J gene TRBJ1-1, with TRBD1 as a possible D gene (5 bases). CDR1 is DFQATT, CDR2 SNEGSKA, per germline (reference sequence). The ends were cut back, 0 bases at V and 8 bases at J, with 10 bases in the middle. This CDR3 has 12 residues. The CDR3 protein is CSARDLAGEAFF. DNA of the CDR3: TGCAGTGCTAGAGATTTGGCAGGGGAAGCTTTCTTT.

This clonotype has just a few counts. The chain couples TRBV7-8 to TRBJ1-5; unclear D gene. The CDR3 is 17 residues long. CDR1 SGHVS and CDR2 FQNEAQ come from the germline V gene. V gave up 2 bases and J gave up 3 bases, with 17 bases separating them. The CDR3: CASSLFGPVEVNQPQHF. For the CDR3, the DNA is TGTGCCAGCAGCTTATTTGGTCCAGTCGAGGTCAATCAGCCCCAGCATTTT. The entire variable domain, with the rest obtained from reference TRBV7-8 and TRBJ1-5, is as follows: GAGVSQSPRYKVAKRGQDVALRCDPISGHVSLFWYQQALGQGPEFLTYFQNEAQLDKSGLPSDRFFAERPEGSVSTLKIQRTQQEDSAVYLCASSLFGPVEVNQPQHFGDGTRLSIL.

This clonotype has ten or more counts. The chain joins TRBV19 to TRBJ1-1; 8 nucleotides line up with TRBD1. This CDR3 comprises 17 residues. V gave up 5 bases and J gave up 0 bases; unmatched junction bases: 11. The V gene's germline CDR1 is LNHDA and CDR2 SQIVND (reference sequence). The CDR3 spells CASSPARTGKMNTEAFF. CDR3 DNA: TGTGCCAGTAGTCCAGCTCGGACAGGGAAGATGAACACTGAAGCTTTCTTT.

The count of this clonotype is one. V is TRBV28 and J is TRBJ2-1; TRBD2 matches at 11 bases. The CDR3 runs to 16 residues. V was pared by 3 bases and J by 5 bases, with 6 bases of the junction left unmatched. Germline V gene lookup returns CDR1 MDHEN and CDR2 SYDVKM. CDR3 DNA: TGTGCCAGCAGTTTCCTCCTGACTAGCGGGGACAATGAGCAGTTCTTC. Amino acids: CASSFLLTSGDNEQFF. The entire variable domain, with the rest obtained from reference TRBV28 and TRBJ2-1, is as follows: DVKVTQSSRYLVKRTGEKVFLECVQDMDHENMFWYRQDPGLGLRLIYFSYDVKMKEKGDIPEGYSVSREKKERFSLILESASTNQTSMYLCASSFLLTSGDNEQFFGPGTRLTVL.

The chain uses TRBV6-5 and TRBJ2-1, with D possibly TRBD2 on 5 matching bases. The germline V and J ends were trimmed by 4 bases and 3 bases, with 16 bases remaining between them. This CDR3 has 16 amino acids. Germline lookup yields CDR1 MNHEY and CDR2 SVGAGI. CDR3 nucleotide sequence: TGTGCCAGCAGTTTAACCCTCTCCGGGGACTACAATGAGCAGTTCTTC. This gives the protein CASSLTLSGDYNEQFF.

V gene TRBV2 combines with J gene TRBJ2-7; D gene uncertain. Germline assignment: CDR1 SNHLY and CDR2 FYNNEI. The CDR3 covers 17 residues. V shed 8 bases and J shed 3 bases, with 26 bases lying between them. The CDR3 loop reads CASWTGEWVSEDYEQYF. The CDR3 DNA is TGTGCCAGCTGGACGGGTGAGTGGGTCTCAGAGGACTACGAGCAGTACTTC.

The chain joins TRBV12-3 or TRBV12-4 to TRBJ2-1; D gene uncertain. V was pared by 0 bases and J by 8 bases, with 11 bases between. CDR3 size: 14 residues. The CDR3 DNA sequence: TGTGCCAGCAGTTTAGCGCTCCTCAACGATGAGCAGTTCTTC. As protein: CASSLALLNDEQFF.

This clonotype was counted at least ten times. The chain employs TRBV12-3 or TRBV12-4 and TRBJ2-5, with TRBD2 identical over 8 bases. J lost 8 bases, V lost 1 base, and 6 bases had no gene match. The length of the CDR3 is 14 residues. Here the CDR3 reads CASSLGGGTATQYF. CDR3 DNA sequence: TGTGCCAGCAGTTTAGGCGGGGGGACGGCTACCCAGTACTTC.

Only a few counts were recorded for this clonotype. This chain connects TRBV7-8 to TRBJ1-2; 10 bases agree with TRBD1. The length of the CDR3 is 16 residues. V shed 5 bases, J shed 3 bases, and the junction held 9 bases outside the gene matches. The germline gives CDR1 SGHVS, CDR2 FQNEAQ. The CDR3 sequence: CASSLPRDRGYYGYTF. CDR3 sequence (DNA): TGTGCCAGCAGCCTACCCAGGGACAGGGGTTACTATGGCTACACCTTC.

The CDR3 DNA is TGTGCCAGCAGCCCCCAAGTCTACACCGGGGAGCTGTTTTTT. Translation: CASSPQVYTGELFF. The rearrangement joins TRBV7-9 to TRBJ2-2; D unresolved. The V end lost 5 bases, the J end lost 3 bases, and 10 bases lay between the germline ends. This CDR3 has 14 amino acids. Germline V CDR1 and CDR2: SEHNR, FQNEAQ (reference sequence).

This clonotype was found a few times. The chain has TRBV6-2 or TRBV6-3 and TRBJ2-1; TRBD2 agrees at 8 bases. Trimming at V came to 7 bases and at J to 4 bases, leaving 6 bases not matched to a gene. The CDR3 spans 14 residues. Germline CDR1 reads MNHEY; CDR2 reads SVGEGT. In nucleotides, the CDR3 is TGTGCCAGCACCCAAACGGGGGGGTACAATGAGCAGTTCTTC. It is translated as CASTQTGGYNEQFF.

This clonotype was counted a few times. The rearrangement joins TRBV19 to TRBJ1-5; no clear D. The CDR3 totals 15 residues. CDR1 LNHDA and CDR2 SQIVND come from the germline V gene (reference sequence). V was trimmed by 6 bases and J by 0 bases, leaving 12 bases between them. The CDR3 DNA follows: TGTGCCAGTAGCCCCTTCGGGCTTAGCAATCAGCCCCAGCATTTT. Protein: CASSPFGLSNQPQHF. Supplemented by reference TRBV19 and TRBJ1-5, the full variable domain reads DGGITQSPKYLFRKEGQNVTLSCEQNLNHDAMYWYRQDPGQGLRLIYYSQIVNDFQKGDIAEGYSVSREKKESFPLTVTSAQKNPTAFYLCASSPFGLSNQPQHFGDGTRLSIL.

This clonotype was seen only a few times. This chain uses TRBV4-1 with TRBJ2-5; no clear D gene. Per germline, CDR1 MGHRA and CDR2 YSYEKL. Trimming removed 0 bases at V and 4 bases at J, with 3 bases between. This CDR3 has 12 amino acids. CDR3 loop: CASSQDRETQYF. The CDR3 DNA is TGCGCCAGCAGCCAAGATCGAGAGACCCAGTACTTC.

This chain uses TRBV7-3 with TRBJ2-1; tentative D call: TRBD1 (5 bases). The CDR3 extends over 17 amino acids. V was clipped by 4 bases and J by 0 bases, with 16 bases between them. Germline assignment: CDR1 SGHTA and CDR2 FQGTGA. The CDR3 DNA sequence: TGTGCCAGCAGCTCGGTTACAGGCGAGAGCTCCTACAATGAGCAGTTCTTC. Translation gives CASSSVTGESSYNEQFF.

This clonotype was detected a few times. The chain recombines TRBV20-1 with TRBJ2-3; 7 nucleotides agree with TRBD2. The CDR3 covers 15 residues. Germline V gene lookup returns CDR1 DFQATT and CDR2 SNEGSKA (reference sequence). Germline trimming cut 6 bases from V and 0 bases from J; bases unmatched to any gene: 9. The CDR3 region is CSAQPGTTSTDTQYF. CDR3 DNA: TGCAGTGCGCAGCCCGGGACTACTAGCACAGATACGCAGTATTTT.

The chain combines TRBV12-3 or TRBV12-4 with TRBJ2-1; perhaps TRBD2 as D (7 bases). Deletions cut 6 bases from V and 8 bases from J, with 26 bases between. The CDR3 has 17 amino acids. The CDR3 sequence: CASSLGIGGPQVDEQFF. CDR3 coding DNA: TGTGCCAGCAGCCTGGGCATCGGGGGGCCCCAGGTAGATGAGCAGTTCTTC.

CDR3 bases: TGTGCCAGCAGACATAACAGGGGTTCTTACGAGCAGTACTTC. This gives the protein CASRHNRGSYEQYF. The V call is TRBV2, the J call TRBJ2-7, with 7 bases aligning to TRBD1. The J segment lost 4 bases and the V segment lost 6 bases, leaving 9 bases of the junction unmatched. CDR3 length equals 14 residues. Germline assignment: CDR1 SNHLY and CDR2 FYNNEI.

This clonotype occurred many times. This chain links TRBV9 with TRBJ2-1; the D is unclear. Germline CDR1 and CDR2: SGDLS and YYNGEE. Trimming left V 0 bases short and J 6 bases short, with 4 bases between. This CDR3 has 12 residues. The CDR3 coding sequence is TGTGCCAGCAGCGTAGCTCCCAATGAGCAGTTCTTC. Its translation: CASSVAPNEQFF.

The CDR3 protein is CASSSGATNTEAFF. The DNA for the CDR3 is TGTGCCAGCAGTTCAGGGGCAACGAACACTGAAGCTTTCTTT. The V call is TRBV27, the J call TRBJ1-1; D is possibly TRBD1 (6 bases). The CDR3 length is 14 residues. V was cut by 4 bases and J by 1 base, with 10 bases left in between. Germline V gene data show CDR1 as MNHEY and CDR2 as SMNVEV (reference sequence).

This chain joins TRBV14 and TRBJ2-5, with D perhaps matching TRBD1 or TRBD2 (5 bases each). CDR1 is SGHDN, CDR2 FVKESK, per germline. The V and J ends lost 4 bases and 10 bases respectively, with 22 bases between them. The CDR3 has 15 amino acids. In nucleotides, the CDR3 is TGTGCCAGCAGCCCACTAGGGGCCGCCGTCGGGGACCAGTACTTC. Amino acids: CASSPLGAAVGDQYF. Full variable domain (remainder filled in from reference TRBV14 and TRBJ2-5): EAGVTQFPSHSVIEKGQTVTLRCDPISGHDNLYWYRRVMGKEIKFLLHFVKESKQDESGMPNNRFLAERTGGTYSTLKVQPAELEDSGVYFCASSPLGAAVGDQYFGPGTRLLVL.

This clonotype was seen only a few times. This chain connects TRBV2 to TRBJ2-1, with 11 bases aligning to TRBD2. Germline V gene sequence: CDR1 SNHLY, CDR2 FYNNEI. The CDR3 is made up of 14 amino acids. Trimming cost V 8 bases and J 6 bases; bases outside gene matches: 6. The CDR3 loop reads CASDPSGGINEQFF. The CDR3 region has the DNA TGTGCCAGCGACCCTAGCGGGGGGATCAATGAGCAGTTCTTC.

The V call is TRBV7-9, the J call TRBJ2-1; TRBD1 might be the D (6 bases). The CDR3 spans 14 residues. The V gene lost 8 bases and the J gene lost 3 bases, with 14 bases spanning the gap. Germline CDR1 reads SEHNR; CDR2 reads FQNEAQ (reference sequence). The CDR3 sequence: CASDRQDRYNEQFF. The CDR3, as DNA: TGTGCCAGCGACAGACAGGACCGCTACAATGAGCAGTTCTTC.

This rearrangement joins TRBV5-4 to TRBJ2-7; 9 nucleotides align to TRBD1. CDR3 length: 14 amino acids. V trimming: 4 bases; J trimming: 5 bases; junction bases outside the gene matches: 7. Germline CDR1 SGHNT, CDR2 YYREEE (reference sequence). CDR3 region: CASSLGTGTHEQYF. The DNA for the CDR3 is TGTGCCAGCAGCCTCGGGACAGGGACCCACGAGCAGTACTTC. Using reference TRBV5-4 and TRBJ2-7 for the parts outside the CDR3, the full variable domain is ETGVTQSPTHLIKTRGQQVTLRCSSQSGHNTVSWYQQALGQGPQFIFQYYREEENGRGNFPPRFSGLQFPNYSSELNVNALELDDSALYLCASSLGTGTHEQYFGPGTRLTVT.

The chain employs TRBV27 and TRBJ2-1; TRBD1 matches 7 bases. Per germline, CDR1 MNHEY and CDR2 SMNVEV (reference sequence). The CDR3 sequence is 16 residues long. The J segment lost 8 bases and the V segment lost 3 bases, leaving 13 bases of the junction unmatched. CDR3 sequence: CASSFTGVPYMHEQFF. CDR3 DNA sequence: TGTGCCAGCAGTTTTACAGGGGTTCCCTACATGCATGAGCAGTTCTTC.

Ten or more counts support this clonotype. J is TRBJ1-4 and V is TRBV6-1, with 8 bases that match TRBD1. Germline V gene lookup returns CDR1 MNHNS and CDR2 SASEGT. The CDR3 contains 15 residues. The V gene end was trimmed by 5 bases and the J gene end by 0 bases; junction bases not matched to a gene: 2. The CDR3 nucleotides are TGTGCCAGCAGTTCGGACAGGGCAACTAATGAAAAACTGTTTTTT. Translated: CASSSDRATNEKLFF.